The clone carrying this TCR beta chain was observed a few times. Antigen unknown. The sample comes from a study of blood T cells in healthy people across ages. Study outcomes and limitations: Any changes in expanded clonotypes were possibly confounded, as donor CMV status remained unknown. Long-lived donors exceeded aged donors in naive CD4+ cells and diversity.

A second PCR of about 6 to 11 cycles used a sample-barcoded 5' primer and a J-beta primer mix. One entry per CDR3 protein, called by TCRdb with MiXCR from the 5' RACE reads. The repertoire has about 970,000 distinct CDR3 sequences, roughly 51% of them found once; the top ten carry 20% to 25%. Trimming shortened V by 4 bases and J by 5 bases, and 6 bases separated the two germline ends. Germline V CDR1 and CDR2: SQVTM, ANQGSEA. The CDR3 contains 10 residues. The sample comprised blood. The origin of this receptor is a woman aged 60-75 years in good health. The J gene is TRBJ2-7, the V gene TRBV29-1; D gene ambiguous. The CDR3 spells CSVGVNEQYF. As DNA, the CDR3 is TGCAGCGTTGGAGTCAACGAGCAGTACTTC.